This T cell receptor (beta chain) was observed in a study of T cell changes during pregnancy in multiple sclerosis. V was cut by 4 bases and J by 5 bases, with 15 bases left in between. The germline gives CDR1 MDHEN, CDR2 SYDVKM. The CDR3 loop spans 14 amino acids. This table comes from immunoSEQ multiplex PCR, and its TCRdb copy is limited to in-frame clones, with some not included. The sample has some 96,000 clones, about 92% seen once. The chain couples TRBV28 to TRBJ2-7; TRBD2 is a possible D gene (5 bases). This sample comprised peripheral blood, obtained after pregnancy. The sequence was obtained from a female donor with multiple sclerosis, enrolled in a pregnancy study. The CDR3 coding sequence is TGTGCCAGCAGTTCGCCGGGAAGAGCCGACGAGCAGTACTTC. Encoded protein: CASSSPGRADEQYF.